The rows below give T cell receptor beta chains drawn from one sample of a study of tumor-infiltrating lymphocytes in primary liver carcinoma. TCRdb re-called the multiplex PCR reads with MiXCR, one entry per CDR3 protein. This table has roughly 49,000 distinct CDR3 sequences, around 77% appearing once. The sequenced sample consisted of liver tumor tissue from sampling region 5. All receptors come from a middle-aged man with primary liver carcinoma and hepatitis B virus infection. Both conserved end residues are part of each CDR3. D genes are given only for firm matches. Some rows have no size entry. The others give once, few or many, or a class for an expanded clone.

clone_size: NA
j_call: TRBJ2-2
d_call: TRBD1
v_call: TRBV9
cdr3_aa: CASSVGDRGRGVGELFF
cdr3_nt: TGTGCCAGCAGCGTAGGGGACAGGGGGCGCGGTGTCGGGGAGCTGTTTTTT

clone_size: NA
j_call: TRBJ2-1
d_call: NA
v_call: TRBV5-4
cdr3_aa: CASSSYNEHSF
cdr3_nt: TGTGCCAGCAGCTCCTACAATGAGCACTCCTTC

clone_size: NA
j_call: TRBJ2-1
d_call: TRBD2
v_call: TRBV6-2/TRBV6-3
cdr3_aa: CASSYRTSGEGQLF
cdr3_nt: TGTGCCAGCAGTTACCGGACTAGCGGGGAGGGGCAGCTCTTC

clone_size: once
j_call: TRBJ2-5
d_call: NA
v_call: TRBV5-4
cdr3_aa: CASSSGGVETQYF
cdr3_nt: TGTGCCAGCAGCTCGGGCGGGGTAGAGACCCAGTACTTC

clone_size: NA
j_call: TRBJ2-1
d_call: NA
v_call: TRBV7-8
cdr3_aa: CASSSVASNEEFF
cdr3_nt: TGTGCCAGCAGCTCAGTAGCTTCAAATGAGGAGTTCTTC

clone_size: few
j_call: TRBJ1-2
d_call: NA
v_call: TRBV6-5
cdr3_aa: CASSYSLITMTYGYTF
cdr3_nt: TGTGCCAGCAGTTACTCTCTTATTACAATGACCTATGGCTATACCTTC

clone_size: medium-sized
j_call: TRBJ2-7
d_call: TRBD1
v_call: TRBV4-2
cdr3_aa: CASSQEVRDRAHEQYF
cdr3_nt: TGTGCCAGCAGCCAAGAAGTCCGGGACAGGGCCCACGAGCAGTACTTC

clone_size: many
j_call: TRBJ2-7
d_call: TRBD2
v_call: TRBV5-1
cdr3_aa: CASSEMSGGNEQYF
cdr3_nt: TGCGCCAGCAGCGAAATGTCGGGGGGAAACGAGCAGTACTTC

clone_size: medium-sized
j_call: TRBJ2-1
d_call: NA
v_call: TRBV30
cdr3_aa: CAWTGTAYNEQFF
cdr3_nt: TGTGCCTGGACCGGGACTGCCTACAATGAGCAGTTCTTC

clone_size: NA
j_call: TRBJ2-1
d_call: TRBD2
v_call: TRBV29-1
cdr3_aa: CNVGLAEGFHNEQFF
cdr3_nt: TGCAACGTTGGACTAGCGGAAGGGTTCCACAATGAGCAGTTCTTC

clone_size: NA
j_call: TRBJ2-2
d_call: TRBD1
v_call: TRBV4-1
cdr3_aa: CASSARTGGDTGELFF
cdr3_nt: TGTGCCAGCAGCGCCCGGACAGGGGGCGATACCGGGGAGCTGTTTTTT

clone_size: NA
j_call: TRBJ2-7
d_call: NA
v_call: TRBV11-2
cdr3_aa: CARSPTGATEQYF
cdr3_nt: TGTGCCAGAAGTCCGACGGGAGCCACCGAGCAGTATTTC

clone_size: few
j_call: TRBJ2-1
d_call: TRBD2
v_call: TRBV11-1
cdr3_aa: CASSIGKTSGASRFGSEQFF
cdr3_nt: TGTGCCAGCAGCATAGGAAAGACTAGCGGGGCCTCGCGGTTCGGTAGTGAGCAGTTCTTC

clone_size: NA
j_call: TRBJ2-5
d_call: TRBD1
v_call: TRBV29-1
cdr3_aa: CSVEADRGRVETQYF
cdr3_nt: TGCAGCGTTGAAGCTGACAGGGGGCGAGTAGAGACCCAATACTTC

clone_size: NA
j_call: TRBJ2-2
d_call: NA
v_call: TRBV29-1
cdr3_aa: CSVEGGANTGELSF
cdr3_nt: TGCAGCGTTGAGGGGGGGGCGAACACGGGGGAGCTGTCTTTT

clone_size: NA
j_call: TRBJ2-3
d_call: NA
v_call: TRBV10-2
cdr3_aa: CASSDTRSTDTQYF
cdr3_nt: TGCGCCAGCTCCGATACAAGGAGCACAGATACGCAATATTTT

clone_size: once
j_call: TRBJ2-2
d_call: NA
v_call: TRBV12-3/TRBV12-4
cdr3_aa: CASSFIRTGELFF
cdr3_nt: TGTGCCAGCAGCTTTATACGGACCGGGGAGCTGTTTTTT

clone_size: NA
j_call: TRBJ2-2
d_call: NA
v_call: TRBV6-2/TRBV6-3
cdr3_aa: CTSRPREANTGELFF
cdr3_nt: TGTACCAGCAGACCCAGGGAGGCGAACACCGGGGAGCTGTTTTTT

clone_size: NA
j_call: TRBJ2-7
d_call: TRBD2
v_call: TRBV11-1
cdr3_aa: CASSLAGSGEYEPYF
cdr3_nt: TGTGCCAGTAGCTTAGCGGGATCGGGAGAATACGAGCCGTACTTC

clone_size: NA
j_call: TRBJ2-1
d_call: NA
v_call: TRBV5-1
cdr3_aa: CANSTQGSSYNEQFF
cdr3_nt: TGCGCCAACAGCACCCAGGGGTCCTCCTACAACGAGCAGTTCTTC

clone_size: NA
j_call: TRBJ2-6
d_call: TRBD1
v_call: TRBV4-3
cdr3_aa: CVSNQSGTEAGANVMTF
cdr3_nt: TGCGTCAGCAACCAATCCGGGACAGAGGCCGGGGCCAATGTCATGACTTTC

clone_size: many
j_call: TRBJ1-2
d_call: NA
v_call: TRBV10-3
cdr3_aa: CAISETSHYGYTF
cdr3_nt: TGTGCCATCAGTGAAACTTCCCACTATGGCTACACCTTC

clone_size: once
j_call: TRBJ2-7
d_call: NA
v_call: TRBV5-4
cdr3_aa: CASSEADWVPEHYF
cdr3_nt: TGTGCCAGCAGCGAGGCGGACTGGGTCCCCGAGCACTACTTC

clone_size: NA
j_call: TRBJ2-1
d_call: NA
v_call: TRBV5-4
cdr3_aa: CASSLVSSHNEQSF
cdr3_nt: TGTGCCAGCAGCTTGGTTAGCTCCCACAACGAGCAGTCCTTC

clone_size: NA
j_call: TRBJ2-4
d_call: TRBD2
v_call: TRBV7-2
cdr3_aa: CASSLDGGSGKNIQYF
cdr3_nt: TGTGCCAGCAGCTTGGATGGGGGGAGCGGGAAGAACATTCAGTACTTC

clone_size: many
j_call: TRBJ2-7
d_call: TRBD1
v_call: TRBV5-1
cdr3_aa: CASSGGTGVTYEQYF
cdr3_nt: TGCGCCAGCAGCGGAGGGACAGGGGTGACCTACGAGCAGTACTTC

clone_size: once
j_call: TRBJ1-2
d_call: NA
v_call: TRBV30
cdr3_aa: CARTSTNYAYTF
cdr3_nt: TGTGCCCGGACGTCAACTAACTATGCCTACACCTTC

clone_size: NA
j_call: TRBJ1-1
d_call: NA
v_call: TRBV14
cdr3_aa: CASSPRCGVGTEAFF
cdr3_nt: TGCGCCAGCAGCCCCAGATGTGGGGTAGGCACTGAAGCTTTCTTT

clone_size: few
j_call: TRBJ2-7
d_call: NA
v_call: TRBV6-2/TRBV6-3
cdr3_aa: CASSSPPHSEQYF
cdr3_nt: TGTGCCAGCAGTTCGCCTCCCCACTCCGAGCAGTATTTC

clone_size: NA
j_call: TRBJ1-5
d_call: TRBD1
v_call: TRBV11-3
cdr3_aa: CASRDQQGGANQPQHF
cdr3_nt: TGTGCAAGCAGGGACCAACAGGGGGGGGCCAATCAGCCCCAGCATTTT

clone_size: once
j_call: TRBJ2-6
d_call: NA
v_call: TRBV11-2
cdr3_aa: CAAQRPRSGAYVLTF
cdr3_nt: TGCGCCGCCCAGCGGCCGCGCTCTGGGGCCTACGTCCTGACTTTC

clone_size: once
j_call: TRBJ2-5
d_call: TRBD1
v_call: TRBV6-6
cdr3_aa: CAGSIRDRSTQETQYF
cdr3_nt: TGTGCCGGCAGTATCCGGGACAGGAGTACCCAAGAGACACAGTACTTC

clone_size: once
j_call: TRBJ2-7
d_call: NA
v_call: TRBV28
cdr3_aa: CANTTLAHEQYF
cdr3_nt: TGTGCCAACACGACCCTAGCCCACGAGCAGTACTTC

clone_size: NA
j_call: TRBJ2-7
d_call: NA
v_call: TRBV28
cdr3_aa: CTSSLYGRVDEQYF
cdr3_nt: TGTACCAGCAGTTTGTATGGGAGAGTAGACGAGCAGTACTTC

clone_size: NA
j_call: TRBJ2-3
d_call: NA
v_call: TRBV29-1
cdr3_aa: CSVDGDNQPQYF
cdr3_nt: TGCAGCGTTGACGGGGACAATCAGCCCCAGTATTTT

clone_size: NA
j_call: TRBJ1-2
d_call: NA
v_call: TRBV29-1
cdr3_aa: CSVGQGRGMGYGNTF
cdr3_nt: TGCAGCGTTGGGCAGGGCCGAGGCATGGGCTATGGCAACACCTTC

clone_size: NA
j_call: TRBJ2-7
d_call: NA
v_call: TRBV11-2
cdr3_aa: CASILAQVVHEQCF
cdr3_nt: TGTGCTAGCATCTTAGCTCAGGTCGTCCACGAGCAGTGCTTC

clone_size: many
j_call: TRBJ1-2
d_call: TRBD1
v_call: TRBV14
cdr3_aa: CASSQPGQGARYGYTF
cdr3_nt: TGTGCCAGCAGCCAACCGGGACAGGGGGCGCGGTATGGCTACACCTTC

clone_size: NA
j_call: TRBJ1-3
d_call: TRBD1
v_call: TRBV25-1
cdr3_aa: CASRGDRSTGNTLYF
cdr3_nt: TGTGCCAGCAGGGGGGACAGGAGCACTGGAAACACCTTATATTTT

clone_size: few
j_call: TRBJ2-7
d_call: NA
v_call: TRBV20-1
cdr3_aa: CSAGSSDNYYEQYF
cdr3_nt: TGCAGTGCTGGGTCGTCGGACAACTACTACGAGCAGTACTTC

clone_size: NA
j_call: TRBJ1-6
d_call: NA
v_call: TRBV4-1
cdr3_aa: CATSPMRDSNSPHHF
cdr3_nt: TGCGCCACCAGCCCCATGAGAGATTCCAATTCACCCCACCACTTT

clone_size: NA
j_call: TRBJ2-1
d_call: NA
v_call: TRBV11-2
cdr3_aa: CASSLDRGGRFYSEQFF
cdr3_nt: TGTGCCAGCAGCTTAGATAGGGGCGGTAGGTTCTACAGTGAGCAGTTTTTC

clone_size: NA
j_call: TRBJ2-6
d_call: NA
v_call: TRBV29-1
cdr3_aa: CSVTGSGANVLTF
cdr3_nt: TGCAGCGTTACAGGATCTGGGGCCAACGTCCTGACTTTC

clone_size: NA
j_call: TRBJ2-1
d_call: NA
v_call: TRBV5-1
cdr3_aa: CTSSLVDSSYNEQFF
cdr3_nt: TGCACCAGCAGCTTGGTAGACTCGTCCTACAATGAGCAGTTCTTC

clone_size: NA
j_call: TRBJ1-1
d_call: NA
v_call: TRBV29-1
cdr3_aa: CSVGGWWGMNTEVFF
cdr3_nt: TGCAGCGTTGGAGGGTGGTGGGGTATGAACACTGAAGTTTTCTTT

clone_size: NA
j_call: TRBJ2-2
d_call: TRBD2
v_call: TRBV29-1
cdr3_aa: CNVGTSAANTVELFF
cdr3_nt: TGCAACGTTGGGACTAGCGCGGCGAACACCGTGGAGCTCTTTTTT

clone_size: NA
j_call: TRBJ1-5
d_call: NA
v_call: TRBV12-3/TRBV12-4
cdr3_aa: CASVYRGDQPRHF
cdr3_nt: TGTGCCTCAGTTTATAGGGGAGATCAGCCTCGGCATTTT

clone_size: NA
j_call: TRBJ2-3
d_call: NA
v_call: TRBV5-1
cdr3_aa: CASSCTVGVSDTQYF
cdr3_nt: TGCGCCAGCAGTTGCACAGTGGGAGTCTCAGATACGCAGTATTTT

clone_size: NA
j_call: TRBJ2-1
d_call: NA
v_call: TRBV2
cdr3_aa: CASSEAGGLSYNEQFF
cdr3_nt: TGTGCCAGCAGTGAAGCGGGTGGGTTGTCCTACAATGAGCAGTTCTTC

clone_size: NA
j_call: TRBJ2-1
d_call: TRBD2
v_call: TRBV4-3
cdr3_aa: CASSRTSGDYNEQFF
cdr3_nt: TGCGCCAGCAGCCGGACTAGCGGGGACTACAATGAGCAGTTCTTC

clone_size: NA
j_call: TRBJ2-2
d_call: NA
v_call: TRBV6-5
cdr3_aa: CASSYQDSGELSF
cdr3_nt: TGTGCCAGCAGTTACCAGGACTCTGGGGAGCTGTCTTTT